This entry lists 17 T cell receptor beta chains sequenced from one sample in a study of identical twins. TCRdb fed the 5' RACE reads into MiXCR, producing one record per CDR3 protein. The data contain 450,000 or so distinct CDR3 sequences, around 14% of them seen just once; the ten biggest clones take up roughly 0.56%. A further study also used this sample, focusing on yellow fever vaccine responses in identical twins.

Sequencing was done on a sample of CD4+ T cells sorted from blood. All receptors derive from a woman aged 18-30 years in good health.

V usage is TRBV3-1 and J usage is TRBJ2-7; 10 bases map to TRBD1. The germline CDR1 and CDR2 sequences are LGHDT and YNNKEL (reference sequence). The CDR3 runs to 15 residues. V shed 8 bases, J shed 5 bases, and the junction held 12 bases outside the gene matches. CDR3 amino acids: CASCPGDRGTNEQYF. CDR3 coding DNA: TGTGCCAGCTGCCCAGGGGACAGGGGAACTAACGAGCAGTACTTC.

This clonotype was counted only a few times. V is TRBV4-2 and J is TRBJ2-1; D may be TRBD2 (8 bases). The V end was cut by 2 bases, the J end by 6 bases, with 20 bases between. The CDR3 is 17 residues long. Germline CDR1 and CDR2: LGHNA and YNFKEQ. This CDR3 reads CASSQSGGDSGCNEQFF. CDR3 nucleotide sequence: TGTGCCAGCAGCCAATCGGGGGGGGACAGCGGCTGCAATGAGCAGTTCTTC.

This sequence joins TRBV6-1 and TRBJ2-5, with 11 nucleotides matching TRBD2. There are 15 residues in the CDR3. V was clipped by 6 bases and J by 1 base; unmatched bases: 4. Germline V gene data show CDR1 as MNHNS and CDR2 as SASEGT. The CDR3 DNA follows: TGTGCCAGCAGAATCGGACTAGCGGGCCAAGAGACCCAGTACTTC. Amino acids: CASRIGLAGQETQYF.

This clonotype has only a few counts. This chain connects TRBV25-1 to TRBJ2-1; 13 positions agree with TRBD2. The CDR3 consists of 16 residues. V dropped 9 bases and J dropped 6; count of bases not matched to a gene: 11. Germline values: CDR1 MGHDK, CDR2 SYGVNS. In nucleotides, the CDR3 is TGTGCCAGTAGTAACTCCGGGACTAGCGGGACCAATGAGCAGTTCTTC. It translates to CASSNSGTSGTNEQFF.

This clonotype appeared a few times. The chain is built from TRBV7-2 and TRBJ2-3; no reliable D call. Trimming took off 5 bases at V and 4 bases at J, with 16 bases between the two ends. The germline V gene encodes CDR1 SGHTA and CDR2 FQGNSA. The length of the CDR3 is 15 residues. CDR3 loop: CASSPPGRRSDTQYF. The CDR3 coding sequence is TGTGCCAGCAGCCCCCCCGGGCGGAGATCAGATACGCAGTATTTT.

The chain joins TRBV2 to TRBJ2-3; TRBD1 aligns across 10 bases. Trimming removed 6 bases from V and 4 bases from J; junction bases left unmatched: 13. Germline V gives CDR1 SNHLY, CDR2 FYNNEI. This CDR3 has 17 residues. This chain's CDR3 is CASSYLSGGQGPDTQYF. CDR3 DNA: TGTGCCAGCAGCTACCTCAGTGGGGGACAGGGGCCAGATACGCAGTATTTT.

This chain connects TRBV28 to TRBJ2-1; D is unclear. The V end was cut by 10 bases, the J end by 0 bases, with 7 bases between. This CDR3 comprises 12 residues. Germline CDR1 MDHEN, CDR2 SYDVKM. The CDR3 spells CATSVSYNEQFF. The DNA for the CDR3 is TGTGCCACCTCGGTCTCCTACAATGAGCAGTTCTTC. Based on the CDR3 plus reference TRBV28 and TRBJ2-1, the full variable domain is DVKVTQSSRYLVKRTGEKVFLECVQDMDHENMFWYRQDPGLGLRLIYFSYDVKMKEKGDIPEGYSVSREKKERFSLILESASTNQTSMYLCATSVSYNEQFFGPGTRLTVL.

This rearrangement joins TRBV5-1 to TRBJ2-2; 9 bases agree with TRBD2. The CDR3 length is 20 residues. Germline V CDR1 and CDR2: SGHRS, YFSETQ. Germline trimming cut 0 bases from V and 0 bases from J; bases unmatched to any gene: 12. CDR3 amino acids: CASSLVPSGGNNANTGELFF. The CDR3 DNA reads TGCGCCAGCAGCTTGGTACCCAGCGGGGGGAACAACGCGAACACCGGGGAGCTGTTTTTT. Looking up the rest from reference TRBV5-1 and TRBJ2-2 gives the full variable domain: KAGVTQTPRYLIKTRGQQVTLSCSPISGHRSVSWYQQTPGQGLQFLFEYFSETQRNKGNFPGRFSGRQFSNSRSEMNVSTLELGDSALYLCASSLVPSGGNNANTGELFFGEGSRLTVL.

This clonotype was seen a few times. Here the CDR3 reads CASSLVAGKVNEQFF. The CDR3 DNA sequence: TGTGCCAGCAGCTTGGTAGCGGGTAAGGTCAATGAGCAGTTCTTC. This chain uses TRBV5-6 with TRBJ2-1; 7 positions match TRBD2. The CDR3 sequence is 15 residues long. Per germline, CDR1 SGHDT and CDR2 YYEEEE. The trim removed 0 bases at V and 6 bases at J, leaving 6 bases unmatched.

V gene TRBV15 combines with J gene TRBJ2-5; 7 nucleotides agree with TRBD1. The CDR3 loop spans 16 amino acids. Germline values: CDR1 LNHNV, CDR2 YYDKDF (reference sequence). The V and J ends lost 5 bases and 3 bases, in that order; junction bases with no gene match: 12. CDR3 amino acids: CATSGRQGRGKETQYF. The CDR3 nucleotides are TGTGCCACCAGCGGCCGACAGGGACGAGGAAAAGAGACCCAGTACTTC. Using reference TRBV15 and TRBJ2-5 for the parts outside the CDR3, the full variable domain is DAMVIQNPRYQVTQFGKPVTLSCSQTLNHNVMYWYQQKSSQAPKLLFHYYDKDFNNEADTPDNFQSRRPNTSFCFLDIRSPGLGDTAMYLCATSGRQGRGKETQYFGPGTRLLVL.

The rearrangement links TRBV7-9 to TRBJ1-1, with unresolved D. This CDR3 region has 12 residues. The germline gives CDR1 SEHNR, CDR2 FQNEAQ (reference sequence). Trimming stripped 5 bases from V and 7 bases from J, with 11 bases between. CDR3 protein: CASSPRTGEAFF. The CDR3 coding sequence is TGTGCCAGCAGCCCGAGGACGGGTGAAGCTTTCTTT.

The chain joins TRBV27 to TRBJ2-3; D is unresolved. Germline values: CDR1 MNHEY, CDR2 SMNVEV (reference sequence). V lost 2 bases to trimming and J lost 2 bases, with 5 bases between them. The CDR3 covers 13 residues. CDR3 in DNA: TGTGCCAGCAGTTTACAGTACACAGATACGCAGTATTTT. Translating it yields CASSLQYTDTQYF.

The chain recombines TRBV29-1 with TRBJ1-1; the D is unclear. The CDR3 contains 13 residues. Germline CDR1 and CDR2: SQVTM and ANQGSEA. The ends were cut back, 7 bases at V and 4 bases at J, with 16 bases in the middle. Here the CDR3 DNA reads TGCAGCGCCGAGGTCCTAAAGGGCACTGAAGCTTTCTTT. As protein: CSAEVLKGTEAFF.

This clonotype was counted only a few times. The chain recombines TRBV21-1 with TRBJ1-2. TRBV21-1 is termed a pseudogene. The CDR3 has 12 residues. The chain's CDR3 is CAVNVPVYGYTF. For the CDR3, the DNA is TGTGCCGTGAACGTACCAGTCTATGGCTACACCTTC.

This clonotype was recorded many times. This rearrangement joins TRBV20-1 to TRBJ2-5, with 12 bases lining up with TRBD1. The CDR3 covers 15 residues. The V and J ends lost 2 bases and 3 bases, in that order; junction bases with no gene match: 4. Germline CDR1 and CDR2: DFQATT and SNEGSKA (reference sequence). CDR3 DNA sequence: TGCAGTGCTAGACCCGGGACAGGGGGCAAAGAGACCCAGTACTTC. Protein: CSARPGTGGKETQYF.

This chain joins TRBV19 and TRBJ2-1; TRBD1 or TRBD2 may be the D gene (5 bases each). This CDR3 has 16 residues. Trimming took off 5 bases at V and 6 bases at J, with 20 bases between the two ends. Per germline, CDR1 LNHDA and CDR2 SQIVND (reference sequence). The CDR3 sequence is CASSPRGPEGFNEQFF. Written as DNA, the CDR3 is TGTGCCAGTAGTCCTCGTGGACCCGAGGGGTTCAATGAGCAGTTCTTC.

CDR3 coding DNA: TGTGCCAGCAGGCCACTAGCGGGGACCTACAATGAGCAGTTCTTC. Translated, it gives CASRPLAGTYNEQFF. The chain is built from TRBV12-3 or TRBV12-4 and TRBJ2-1; TRBD2 matches 10 bases. This CDR3 region has 15 residues. The V segment lost 6 bases and the J segment 2 bases; nucleotides outside the gene matches: 4.